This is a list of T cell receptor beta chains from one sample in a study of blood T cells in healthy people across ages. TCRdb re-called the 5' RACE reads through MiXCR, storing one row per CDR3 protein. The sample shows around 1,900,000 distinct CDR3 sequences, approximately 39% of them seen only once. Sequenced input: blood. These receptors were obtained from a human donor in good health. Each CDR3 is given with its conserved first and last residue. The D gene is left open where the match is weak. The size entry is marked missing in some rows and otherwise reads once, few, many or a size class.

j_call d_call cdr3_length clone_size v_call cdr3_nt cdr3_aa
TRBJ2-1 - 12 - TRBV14 TGTGCCAGCAGCCAAATGCGGGATGAGCAGTTCTTC CASSQMRDEQFF
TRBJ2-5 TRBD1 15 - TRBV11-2 TGTGCCAGCAGCTTTACGACAGGGATCAGAGAGACCCAGTACTTC CASSFTTGIRETQYF
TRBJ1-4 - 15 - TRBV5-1 TGCGCCAGCAGCTTGGATTGGGCTCCGAATGAAAAACTGTTTTTT CASSLDWAPNEKLFF
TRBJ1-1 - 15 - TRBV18 TGTGCCAGCTCACCTTTGGTAGGTCCAAACACTGAAGCTTTCTTT CASSPLVGPNTEAFF
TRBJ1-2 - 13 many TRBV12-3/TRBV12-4 TGTGCCAGCAGGACCGGACGGACCTATGGCTACACCTTC CASRTGRTYGYTF
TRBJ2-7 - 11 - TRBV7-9 TGTGCCAGCGTACGGGAGTACGAGCAGTACTTC CASVREYEQYF
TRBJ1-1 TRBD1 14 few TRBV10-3 TGTGCCATAGGACAGGGGGACTTGAACACTGAAGCTTTCTTT CAIGQGDLNTEAFF
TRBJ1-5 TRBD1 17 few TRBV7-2 TGTGCCAGCAGCTTCGACCTGGGACAGAGGGGAATGGGGCCCCAGCATTTT CASSFDLGQRGMGPQHF
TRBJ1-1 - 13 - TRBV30 TGTGCCTGGACTGCGGGGTCCGCTGGTGAAGCTTTCTTT CAWTAGSAGEAFF
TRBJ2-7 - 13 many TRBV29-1 TGCAGCGTTGAAGATGAAATCTCCTACGAGCAGTACTTC CSVEDEISYEQYF
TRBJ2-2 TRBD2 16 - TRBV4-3 TGCGCCAGCAGCCAAGATTCGGCGGGGGGAGCCGGGGAGCTGTTTTTT CASSQDSAGGAGELFF
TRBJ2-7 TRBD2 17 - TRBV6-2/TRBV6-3 TGTGCCAGCACCTTAGCGGGGTCCCACTACTACTACTACGAGCAGTACTTC CASTLAGSHYYYYEQYF
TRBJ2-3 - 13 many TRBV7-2 TGTGCCAGCAGCTTAATTCTCACAGATACGCAGTATTTT CASSLILTDTQYF
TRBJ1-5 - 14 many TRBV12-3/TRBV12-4 TGTGCCAGCAGCCCCGGACAGTTCAATCAGCCCCAGCATTTT CASSPGQFNQPQHF
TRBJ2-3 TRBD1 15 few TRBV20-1 TGCAGTGCTAGGATGGGACAGGGGAACACAGATACGCAGTATTTT CSARMGQGNTDTQYF
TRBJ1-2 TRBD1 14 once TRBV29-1 TGCAGCGTTGAAGGGCAGGGGGGCTACTATGGCTACACCTTC CSVEGQGGYYGYTF
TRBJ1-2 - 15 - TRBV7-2 TGTGCCAGCAGCTTAGTTGGTGTAGAATCCTATGGCTACACCTTC CASSLVGVESYGYTF
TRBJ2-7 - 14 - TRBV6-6 TGTGCCAGCAGTCTAGGTCGTTCTCACTACGAGCAGTACTTC CASSLGRSHYEQYF
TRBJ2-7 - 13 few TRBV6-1 TGTGCCACCTCCCCTGGGCACGCTTACGAGCAGTACTTC CATSPGHAYEQYF
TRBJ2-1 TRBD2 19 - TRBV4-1 TGCGCCAGCAGCCGGATAAACCCGGTACTAGCGGGGACCTACAATGAGCAGTTCTTC CASSRINPVLAGTYNEQFF
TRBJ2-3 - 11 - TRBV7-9 TGTGCCAGCAGCGACACTACCGCGCAGTATTTT CASSDTTAQYF
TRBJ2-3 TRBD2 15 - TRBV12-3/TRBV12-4 TGTGCCAGCAGCGATACGGGGGGGCCGGGAGATACGCAGTATTTT CASSDTGGPGDTQYF
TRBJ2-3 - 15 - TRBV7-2 TGTGCCAGCAGCCTACAGGGTAGTCGGTCAGATACGCAGTATTTT CASSLQGSRSDTQYF
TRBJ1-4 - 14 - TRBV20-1 TGCAGTGCTAGACCTCCCGGGACAAATGAAAAACTGTTTTTT CSARPPGTNEKLFF
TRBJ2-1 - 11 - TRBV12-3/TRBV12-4 TGTGCCGGCAGTTCCGGTTTGTTACGGTTCTTC CAGSSGLLRFF
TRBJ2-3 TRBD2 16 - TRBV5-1 TGCGCCAGCAGTTCACCACTTAGCGGGGGGAGAGATACGCAGTATTTT CASSSPLSGGRDTQYF
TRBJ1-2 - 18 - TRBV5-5 TGTGCCAGCAGCTTGGCCGCAGTTAGTCCGGTAGGGTTTGATGGCTACACCTTC CASSLAAVSPVGFDGYTF
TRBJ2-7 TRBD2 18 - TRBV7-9 TGTGCCAGCAGCCGAGTAGGGACTAGCGGGGGACTCATCTACGAGCAGTACTTC CASSRVGTSGGLIYEQYF
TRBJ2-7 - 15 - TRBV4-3 TGCGCCAGCAGCCAAGATCGGCGGGGCCACTACGAGCAGTACTTC CASSQDRRGHYEQYF
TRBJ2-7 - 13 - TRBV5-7 TGTGCCAGCAGCTTGGCCATGAGGTGCGAGCAGTACTTC CASSLAMRCEQYF
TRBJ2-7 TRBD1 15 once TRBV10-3 TGTGCCGTCAGCGGACAGGGTGCGGGCTCCTACGAGCAGTACTTC CAVSGQGAGSYEQYF
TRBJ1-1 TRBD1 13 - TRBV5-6 TGTGCCAGCAGCTCCTCACAGGGGTCTGAAGCTTTCTTT CASSSSQGSEAFF
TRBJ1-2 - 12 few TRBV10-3 TGTGCCATCAGTGAGTACACTTATGGCTACACCTTC CAISEYTYGYTF
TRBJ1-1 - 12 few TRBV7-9 TGTGCCAGCAGCTCTACCACAGGGGAAGCTTTCTTT CASSSTTGEAFF
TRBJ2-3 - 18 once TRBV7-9 TGTGCCAGCAGCTTAGTCTTTCGAGACAGGACCCTCACAGATACGCAGTATTTT CASSLVFRDRTLTDTQYF
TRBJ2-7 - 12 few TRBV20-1 TGCAGTGCTAAGGCCTGGACCTACGAGCAGTACTTC CSAKAWTYEQYF
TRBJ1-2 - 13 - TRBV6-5 TGTGCCAGCAGTAACCCAACAGGTTATGGCTACACCTTC CASSNPTGYGYTF
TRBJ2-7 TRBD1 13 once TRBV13 TGTGCCAGCCGGGGGACAGGGTTTGACGAGCAGTACTTC CASRGTGFDEQYF
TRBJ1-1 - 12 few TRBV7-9 TGTGCCAGCAGCCCCGGCGACCCTGAAGCTTTCTTT CASSPGDPEAFF
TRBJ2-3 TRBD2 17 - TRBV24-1 TGTGCCACCAGTGATCCCGGGACTAGCGGAAACACAGATACGCAGTATTTT CATSDPGTSGNTDTQYF
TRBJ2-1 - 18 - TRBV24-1 TGTGCCACCAGTGACCCCGATTATTACGGCACCAACTACAATGAGCAGTTCTTC CATSDPDYYGTNYNEQFF
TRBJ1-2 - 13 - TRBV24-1 TGTGCCACCAGTACTGAGAGGACCTCCGGCTACACCTTC CATSTERTSGYTF
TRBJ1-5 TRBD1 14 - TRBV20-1 TGCAGTGCTAGTGACCGGACAGGGGTTCAGCCCCAGCATTTT CSASDRTGVQPQHF
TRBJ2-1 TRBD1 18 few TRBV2 TGTGCCAGCAGTGATGGTGGGACAGGAGGGGGGTCCGTCAATGAGCAGTTCTTC CASSDGGTGGGSVNEQFF
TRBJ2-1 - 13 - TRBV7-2 TGTGCCAGCAGCTCACACAGGGAGAATGAGCAGTTCTTC CASSSHRENEQFF
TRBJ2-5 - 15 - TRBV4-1 TGCGCCAGCAGCCAAAGGGCTTCCCCTCCAGAGACCCAGTACTTC CASSQRASPPETQYF
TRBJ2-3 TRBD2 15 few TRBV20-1 TGCAGTGCCGGCCGAGCGGGGGGCCGCACAGATACGCAGTATTTT CSAGRAGGRTDTQYF
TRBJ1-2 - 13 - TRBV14 TGTGCCAGCAGCCAAGCAGGGGCCTATGGCTACACCTTC CASSQAGAYGYTF
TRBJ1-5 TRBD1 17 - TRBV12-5 TGTGTTAGTGGTTTTAGTGCACAGGGGGAGGGCAATCAGCCCCAGCATTTT CVSGFSAQGEGNQPQHF
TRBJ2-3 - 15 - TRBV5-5 TGTGCCAGCAGCTTGGTTGACTACGGGGCAGATACGCAGTATTTT CASSLVDYGADTQYF
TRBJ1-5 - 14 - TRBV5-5 TGTGCCAGCAGTCTTACCAGGACCTTATGGCCCCAGCATTTT CASSLTRTLWPQHF